This TCR beta chain was recorded in a study of cytomegalovirus exposure and HLA in healthy donors. General study points: High sensitivity and specificity were reportedly achieved when the classifier diagnosed cytomegalovirus status. First-cohort TCR clusters tended to co-occur in the approximately 120 validation repertoires, a later analysis found.

Among the approximately 110 subjects of the validation cohort, separate from the approximately 670-subject first cohort, were the donors. Remarks on this clone: Its antigen is still unknown.

Clones were read by immunoSEQ multiplex PCR, and TCRdb kept only the in-frame ones, dropping some. The sample contains 120,000 or so clones, approximately 90% of which appear only once. CDR3 length equals 15 residues. V trimming: 3 bases; J trimming: 8 bases; junction bases outside the gene matches: 8. Germline CDR1 reads MGHRA; CDR2 reads YSYEKL. This rearrangement joins TRBV4-1 to TRBJ1-4; 8 bases are shared with TRBD1. Specimen: PBMCs. This receptor was obtained from a young woman in good health and CMV-seronegative. The CDR3 DNA sequence: TGCGCCAGCAGCCAGCCGGACAGGGACGAAGAAAAACTGTTTTTT. It is translated as CASSQPDRDEEKLFF.